This T cell receptor (beta chain) was identified during a study of blood T cell repertoires in COVID-19. The wider study: PBMCs, B-cell-depleted T cells, or T cells were the source of the cDNA or gDNA that made up the material.

One Seattle source followed patients from active infection through their disease course. This clone appeared once. Sequencing used immunoSEQ multiplex PCR; TCRdb keeps in-frame clones, though not all of them. The sample contains 95,000 to 150,000 clones, approximately 85% of which appear only once. This CDR3 is built from 18 residues. Germline CDR1 SEHNR, CDR2 FQNEAQ (reference sequence). Trimming took 3 bases from V and 2 from J; bases not matched to a gene: 12. The sample comprised peripheral blood. This TCR was sampled from a woman of 80 years or more with COVID-19, enrolled during active disease. The gene calls are TRBV7-9 and TRBJ1-4; TRBD1 matches 7 bases. The CDR3 region is CASSLGSNKGATNEKLFF. CDR3 DNA: TGTGCCAGCAGCTTGGGCTCCAACAAGGGGGCGACTAATGAAAAACTGTTTTTT.